This passage covers 14 T cell receptor beta chains from one sample sequenced in a study of blood T cell repertoires in COVID-19. Sequencing was performed with immunoSEQ multiplex PCR; in TCRdb, only in-frame clones are kept and a portion is missing. The data contain approximately 83,000 clones, around four fifths of them singletons. The sequencing input was peripheral blood. The receptors originated from a man aged 50-59 years with acute or convalescent COVID-19.

The chain couples TRBV5-3 to TRBJ2-7, with a possible D match to TRBD2 (6 bases). TRBV5-3 belongs to the ORF category, with a function that is uncertain. The CDR3 totals 15 residues. Trimming left V 7 bases short and J 4 bases short, with 21 bases between. The CDR3 sequence: CARQGLSPLRYEQYF. CDR3 in DNA: TGTGCCAGACAGGGACTTTCGCCTCTCCGATACGAGCAGTACTTC.

The chain is built from TRBV7-9 and TRBJ1-1; 9 nucleotides agree with TRBD1. Germline assignment: CDR1 SEHNR and CDR2 FQNEAQ (reference sequence). V shed 3 bases, J shed 3 bases, and the junction held 2 bases outside the gene matches. The CDR3 extends over 14 amino acids. The CDR3 loop reads CASSLRQGDTEAFF. CDR3 DNA: TGTGCCAGCAGCTTGAGACAGGGGGACACTGAAGCTTTCTTT.

The genes are TRBV10-2 and TRBJ1-2; D may be TRBD1 (6 bases). The CDR3 is 12 residues long. The germline V gene encodes CDR1 WSHSY and CDR2 SAAADI. V dropped 4 bases and J dropped 3 bases, with 6 bases sitting between them. The CDR3 region has the DNA TGCGCCAGCAGTGGGACAGACTATGGCTACACCTTC. Encoded protein: CASSGTDYGYTF.

The rearrangement joins TRBV19 to TRBJ1-1, with 10 nucleotides matching TRBD1. CDR1 and CDR2 from the germline V gene are LNHDA and SQIVND (reference sequence). Trimming cost V 4 bases and J 5 bases; bases outside gene matches: 10. The CDR3 is made up of 16 amino acids. The CDR3 DNA follows: TGTGCCAGTAGTACCCGACAGGGGGCGCGTCGTACTGAAGCTTTCTTT. Its protein product is CASSTRQGARRTEAFF. Full variable domain (outside the CDR3, taken from reference TRBV19 and TRBJ1-1): DGGITQSPKYLFRKEGQNVTLSCEQNLNHDAMYWYRQDPGQGLRLIYYSQIVNDFQKGDIAEGYSVSREKKESFPLTVTSAQKNPTAFYLCASSTRQGARRTEAFFGQGTRLTVV.

The V and J genes are TRBV7-6 and TRBJ2-5; 8 bases are a match to TRBD2. The CDR3 has 14 amino acids. Trimming took 5 bases from V and 1 from J; bases not matched to a gene: 3. From germline, CDR1 is SGHVS and CDR2 FNYEAQ. The CDR3 loop is CASSPAGGQETQYF. The CDR3 DNA follows: TGTGCCAGCAGCCCGGCGGGGGGCCAAGAGACCCAGTACTTC.

J is TRBJ1-2 and V is TRBV9; D uncertain. Germline lookup yields CDR1 SGDLS and CDR2 YYNGEE. The CDR3 sequence is 14 residues long. V dropped 0 bases and J dropped 4 bases, with 10 bases sitting between them. The CDR3 spells CASSVDGQTYGYTF. The CDR3 nucleotides read TGTGCCAGCAGCGTAGATGGGCAGACCTATGGCTACACCTTC.

This clone was seen more than once but under ten times. The rearrangement uses TRBV7-9 and TRBJ2-7; TRBD1 matches 9 bases. V lost 1 base, J lost 6 bases, and 10 bases stayed unmatched. Per the germline V gene, CDR1 is SEHNR and CDR2 is FQNEAQ (reference sequence). The CDR3 is 16 residues long. The CDR3 protein is CASSLGTGTGFSEQYF. CDR3 coding DNA: TGTGCCAGCAGCTTAGGGACCGGGACAGGGTTCTCCGAGCAGTACTTC.

The rearrangement links TRBV12-3 or TRBV12-4 to TRBJ2-3; D might be TRBD2 (6 bases). Between the trimmed V and J ends, which lost 3 bases and 4 bases, there was a span of 8 bases. There are 13 residues in the CDR3. The CDR3 reads CASSFGGADTQYF. CDR3 bases: TGTGCCAGCAGTTTCGGGGGAGCAGATACGCAGTATTTT.

V is TRBV28 and J is TRBJ2-7; D not resolved. Germline V gene data show CDR1 as MDHEN and CDR2 as SYDVKM. CDR3 length equals 15 residues. The V end lost 1 base, the J end lost 0 bases, and 10 bases lay between the germline ends. CDR3 coding DNA: TGTGCCAGCAGTTTATCGACTTCGAGCTCCTACGAGCAGTACTTC. It is translated as CASSLSTSSSYEQYF.

The chain couples TRBV6-1 to TRBJ1-1; 8 bases map to TRBD1. This CDR3 has 15 amino acids. CDR1 and CDR2 (germline): MNHNS, SASEGT. The V segment lost 7 bases and the J segment 5 bases; nucleotides outside the gene matches: 12. CDR3 bases: TGTGCCAGCACCACACCTCAGGGGGCGCGGACTGAAGCTTTCTTT. Encoded protein: CASTTPQGARTEAFF.

The chain joins TRBV29-1 to TRBJ1-1; TRBD1 matches 8 bases. CDR3 size: 14 residues. J gave up 0 bases and V 2 bases, and 2 bases lay outside the gene matches. Per germline, CDR1 SQVTM and CDR2 ANQGSEA. CDR3 DNA sequence: TGCAGCGTTGAAAGGACAGGGCTGAACACTGAAGCTTTCTTT. It specifies CSVERTGLNTEAFF.

The chain carries TRBV5-4 and TRBJ2-6, with 7 nucleotides matching TRBD1. In germline, CDR1 is SGHNT, CDR2 YYREEE (reference sequence). Unmatched junction bases numbered 9, after V lost 6 bases and J lost 0 bases. The CDR3 totals 17 residues. CDR3 sequence (DNA): TGTGCCAGCACCGCCCGGGACAGCTTCTCTGGGGCCAACGTCCTGACTTTC. Translating gives CASTARDSFSGANVLTF.

The genes are TRBV18 and TRBJ2-5; 9 positions match TRBD2. The ends lost 3 bases at V and 5 bases at J; junction bases unmatched: 7. There are 15 residues in the CDR3. The V gene's germline CDR1 is KGHSH and CDR2 LQKENI. In DNA, the CDR3 is TGTGCCAGCTCACCTGCAGTCGCGGGAGGGGAGACCCAGTACTTC. This encodes CASSPAVAGGETQYF.

The J gene is TRBJ2-1, the V gene TRBV13; 10 bases agree with TRBD1. The V gene's germline CDR1 is PRHDT and CDR2 FYEKMQ (reference sequence). V trimming: 4 bases; J trimming: 7 bases; junction bases outside the gene matches: 7. The CDR3 is 15 residues long. CDR3 residues: CASSSPGQGRNEQFF. CDR3 nucleotide sequence: TGTGCCAGCAGCTCGCCGGGACAGGGGCGTAATGAGCAGTTCTTC. Full variable domain (rest looked up from reference TRBV13 and TRBJ2-1): AAGVIQSPRHLIKEKRETATLKCYPIPRHDTVYWYQQGPGQDPQFLISFYEKMQSDKGSIPDRFSAQQFSDYHSELNMSSLELGDSALYFCASSSPGQGRNEQFFGPGTRLTVL.